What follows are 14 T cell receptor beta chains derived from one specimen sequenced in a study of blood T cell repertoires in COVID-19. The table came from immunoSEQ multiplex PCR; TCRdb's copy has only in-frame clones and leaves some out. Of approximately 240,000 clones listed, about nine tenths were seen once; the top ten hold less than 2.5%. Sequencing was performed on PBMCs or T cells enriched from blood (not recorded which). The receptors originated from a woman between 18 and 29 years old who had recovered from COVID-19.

The CDR3 here is CASSLGNAIGGGEQFF. The DNA for the CDR3 is TGCGCCAGCAGCTTAGGAAATGCTATTGGGGGAGGTGAGCAGTTCTTC. The chain employs TRBV5-1 and TRBJ2-1; tentative D call: TRBD2 (6 bases). Germline V CDR1 and CDR2: SGHRS, YFSETQ. V gave up 2 bases and J gave up 9 bases, with 21 bases separating them. The CDR3 totals 16 residues.

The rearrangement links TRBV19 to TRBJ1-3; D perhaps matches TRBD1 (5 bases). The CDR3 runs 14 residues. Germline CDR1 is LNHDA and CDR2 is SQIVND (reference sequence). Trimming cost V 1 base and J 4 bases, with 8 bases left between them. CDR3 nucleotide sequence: TGTGCCAGTAGTATAGGGGACTGGGGAAACACCATATATTTT. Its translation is CASSIGDWGNTIYF.

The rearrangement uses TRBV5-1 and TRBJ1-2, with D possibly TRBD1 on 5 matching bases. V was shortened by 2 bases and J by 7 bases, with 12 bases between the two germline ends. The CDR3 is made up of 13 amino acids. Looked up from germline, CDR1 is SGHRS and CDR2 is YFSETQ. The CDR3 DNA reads TGCGCCAGCAGCTTTACAGGCGCTGGTGGCTACACCTTC. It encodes CASSFTGAGGYTF.

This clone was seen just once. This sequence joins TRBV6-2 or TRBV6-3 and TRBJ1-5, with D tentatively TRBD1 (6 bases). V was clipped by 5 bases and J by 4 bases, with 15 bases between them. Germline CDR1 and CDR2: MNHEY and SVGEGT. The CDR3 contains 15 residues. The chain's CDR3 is CASSAYQGKNQPQHF. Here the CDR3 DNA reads TGTGCCAGCAGTGCGTATCAGGGGAAGAATCAGCCCCAGCATTTT.

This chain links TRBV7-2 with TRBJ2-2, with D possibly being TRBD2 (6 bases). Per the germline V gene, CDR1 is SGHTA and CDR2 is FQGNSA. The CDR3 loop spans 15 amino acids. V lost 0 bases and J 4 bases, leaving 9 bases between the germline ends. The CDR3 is CASSLAGGGTGELFF. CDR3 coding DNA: TGTGCCAGCAGCTTAGCGGGAGGAGGCACCGGGGAGCTGTTTTTT.

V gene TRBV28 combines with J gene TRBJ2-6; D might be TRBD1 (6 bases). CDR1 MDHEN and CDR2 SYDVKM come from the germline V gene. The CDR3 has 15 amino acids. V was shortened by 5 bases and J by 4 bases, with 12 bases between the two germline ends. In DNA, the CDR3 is TGTGCCAGCAGTCCCCCTGACAGGGGGGCCAACGTCCTGACTTTC. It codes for CASSPPDRGANVLTF. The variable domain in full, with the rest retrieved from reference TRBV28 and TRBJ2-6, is DVKVTQSSRYLVKRTGEKVFLECVQDMDHENMFWYRQDPGLGLRLIYFSYDVKMKEKGDIPEGYSVSREKKERFSLILESASTNQTSMYLCASSPPDRGANVLTFGAGSRLTVL.

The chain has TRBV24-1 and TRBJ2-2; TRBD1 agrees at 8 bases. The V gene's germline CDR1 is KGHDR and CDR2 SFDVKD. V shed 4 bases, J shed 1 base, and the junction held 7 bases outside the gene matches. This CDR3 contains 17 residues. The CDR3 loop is CATSDVLGQGNTGELFF. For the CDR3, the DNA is TGTGCCACCAGTGACGTTCTAGGACAGGGGAACACCGGGGAGCTGTTTTTT.

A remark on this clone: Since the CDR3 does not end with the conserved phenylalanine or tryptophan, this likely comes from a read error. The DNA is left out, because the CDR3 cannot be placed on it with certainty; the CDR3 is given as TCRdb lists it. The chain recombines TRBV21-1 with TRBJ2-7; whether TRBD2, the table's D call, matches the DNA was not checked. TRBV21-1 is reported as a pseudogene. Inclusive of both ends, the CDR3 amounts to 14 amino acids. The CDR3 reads CASSTHEQLAGGPI.

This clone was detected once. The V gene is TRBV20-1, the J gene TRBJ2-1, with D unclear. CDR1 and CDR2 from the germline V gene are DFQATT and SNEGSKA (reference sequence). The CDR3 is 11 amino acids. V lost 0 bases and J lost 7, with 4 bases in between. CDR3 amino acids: CSARDANEQFF. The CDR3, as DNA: TGCAGTGCTAGAGATGCGAATGAGCAGTTCTTC.

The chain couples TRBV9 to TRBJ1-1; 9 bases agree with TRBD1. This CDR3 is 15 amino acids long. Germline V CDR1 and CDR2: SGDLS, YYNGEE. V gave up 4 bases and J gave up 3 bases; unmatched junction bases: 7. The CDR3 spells CASSPRGQGDTEAFF. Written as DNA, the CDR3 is TGTGCCAGCAGCCCACGGGGACAGGGTGACACTGAAGCTTTCTTT.

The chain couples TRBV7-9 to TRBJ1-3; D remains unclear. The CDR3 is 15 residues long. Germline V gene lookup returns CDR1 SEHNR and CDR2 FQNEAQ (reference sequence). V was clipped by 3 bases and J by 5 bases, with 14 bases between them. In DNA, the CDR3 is TGTGCCAGCAGCTTCAACCAGGAAACCCGAAACACCATATATTTT. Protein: CASSFNQETRNTIYF.

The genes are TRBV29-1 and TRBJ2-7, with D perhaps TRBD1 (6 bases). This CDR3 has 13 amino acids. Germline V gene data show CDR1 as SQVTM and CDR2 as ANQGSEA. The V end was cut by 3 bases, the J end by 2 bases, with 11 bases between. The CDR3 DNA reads TGCAGCGTTGACGAGACAGGTACCTACGAGCAGTACTTC. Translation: CSVDETGTYEQYF.

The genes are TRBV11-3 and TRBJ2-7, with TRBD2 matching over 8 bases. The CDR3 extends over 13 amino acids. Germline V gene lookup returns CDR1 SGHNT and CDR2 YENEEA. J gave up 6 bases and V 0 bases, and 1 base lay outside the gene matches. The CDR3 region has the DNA TGTGCCAGCAGCTTAGAGGCGGGAGGCGAGCAGTACTTC. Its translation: CASSLEAGGEQYF. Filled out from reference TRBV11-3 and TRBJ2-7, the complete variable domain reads EAGVVQSPRYKIIEKKQPVAFWCNPISGHNTLYWYLQNLGQGPELLIRYENEEAVDDSQLPKDRFSAERLKGVDSTLKIQPAELGDSAVYLCASSLEAGGEQYFGPGTRLTVT.

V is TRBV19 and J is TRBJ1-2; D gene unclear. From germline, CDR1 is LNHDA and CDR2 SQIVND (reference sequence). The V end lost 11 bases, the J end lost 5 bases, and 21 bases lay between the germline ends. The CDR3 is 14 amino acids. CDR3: CADRGSGHVYGYTF. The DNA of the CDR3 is TGTGCCGATAGAGGGAGTGGTCATGTTTATGGCTACACCTTC.